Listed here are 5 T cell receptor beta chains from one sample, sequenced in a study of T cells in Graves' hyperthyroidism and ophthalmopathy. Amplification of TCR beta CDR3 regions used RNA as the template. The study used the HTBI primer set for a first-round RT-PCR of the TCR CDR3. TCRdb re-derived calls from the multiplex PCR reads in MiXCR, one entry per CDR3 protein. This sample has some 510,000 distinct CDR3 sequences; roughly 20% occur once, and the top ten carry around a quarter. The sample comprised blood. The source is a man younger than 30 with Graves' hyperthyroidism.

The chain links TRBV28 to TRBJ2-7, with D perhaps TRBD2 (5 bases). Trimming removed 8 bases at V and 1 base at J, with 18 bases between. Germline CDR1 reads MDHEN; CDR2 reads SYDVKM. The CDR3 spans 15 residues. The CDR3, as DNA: TGTGCCAGCGGCCGAGGGTCAGACCCTTCCTACGAGCAGTACTTC. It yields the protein CASGRGSDPSYEQYF.

The CDR3 region is CASTPPGASGNTIYF. CDR3 sequence (DNA): TGTGCCAGCACCCCTCCCGGGGCATCTGGAAACACCATATATTTT. The rearrangement links TRBV11-2 to TRBJ1-3; TRBD1 is a possible D gene (5 bases). Trimming took 7 bases from V and 1 from J, leaving 14 bases between them. Per the germline V gene, CDR1 is SGHAT and CDR2 is FQNNGV. The CDR3 covers 15 residues.

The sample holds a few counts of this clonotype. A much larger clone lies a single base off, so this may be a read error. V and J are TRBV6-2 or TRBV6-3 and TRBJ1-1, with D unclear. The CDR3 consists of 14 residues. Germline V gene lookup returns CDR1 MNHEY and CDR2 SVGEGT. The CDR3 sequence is CASGYSGWDNEAFF. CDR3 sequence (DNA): TGTGCCAGCGGTTACTCGGGATGGGATAACGAAGCTTTCTTT.

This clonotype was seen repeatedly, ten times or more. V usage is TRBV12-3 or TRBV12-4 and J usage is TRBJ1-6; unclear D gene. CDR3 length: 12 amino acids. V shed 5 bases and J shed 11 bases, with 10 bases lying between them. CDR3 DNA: TGTGCCAGCAGTCGCCTTACCACACCCCTCCACTTT. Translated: CASSRLTTPLHF.

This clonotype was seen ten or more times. DNA for the CDR3: TGTGCCAGCAGTCCCGACGTCCTCTCTGGAAACACCATATATTTT. It is translated as CASSPDVLSGNTIYF. This chain links TRBV6-1 with TRBJ1-3; no definite D call. The germline V gene has CDR1 MNHNS and CDR2 SASEGT. The V end lost 5 bases, the J end lost 0 bases, and 11 bases lay between the germline ends. The CDR3 has 15 residues.